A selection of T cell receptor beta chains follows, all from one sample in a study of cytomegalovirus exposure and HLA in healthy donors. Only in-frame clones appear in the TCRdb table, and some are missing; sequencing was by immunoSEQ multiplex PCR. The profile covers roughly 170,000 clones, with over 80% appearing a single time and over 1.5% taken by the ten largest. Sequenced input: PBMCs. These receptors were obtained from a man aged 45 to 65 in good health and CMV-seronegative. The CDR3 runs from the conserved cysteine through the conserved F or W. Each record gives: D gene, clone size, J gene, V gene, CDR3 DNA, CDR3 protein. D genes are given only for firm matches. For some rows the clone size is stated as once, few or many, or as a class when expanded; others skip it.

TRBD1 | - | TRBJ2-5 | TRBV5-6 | TGTGCCAGCAGCTTGGCGACAGGGGGCAGAGAGGAGACCCAGTACTTC | CASSLATGGREETQYF
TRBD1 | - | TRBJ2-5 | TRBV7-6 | TGTGCCAGCAGCTTATCCTCGGGACAGGGGAAGACCCAGTACTTC | CASSLSSGQGKTQYF
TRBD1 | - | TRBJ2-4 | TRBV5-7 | TGTGCCAGCAGCTTGGTAAAGGGGGCCGGTCAGTACTTC | CASSLVKGAGQYF
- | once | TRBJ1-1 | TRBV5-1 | TGCGCCAGCAGCCAGTTGACCCTGAGGACTGAAGCTTTCTTT | CASSQLTLRTEAFF
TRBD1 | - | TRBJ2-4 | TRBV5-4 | TGTGCCAGCAGCTTGGCTGGGACAGGGGCTACCAAAAACATTCAGTACTTC | CASSLAGTGATKNIQYF
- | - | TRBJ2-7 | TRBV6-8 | TGTGCCAGCAGTGCTTACCCCCCTAGTTCCTCCTACGAGCAGTACTTC | CASSAYPPSSSYEQYF
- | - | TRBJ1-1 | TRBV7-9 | TGTGCCAGCGGCCCTGAAGCTTTCTTT | CASGPEAFF
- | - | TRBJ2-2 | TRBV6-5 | TGTGCCAGCAGAAACGGGGGTCAAGTGACCGGGGAGCTGTTTTTT | CASRNGGQVTGELFF
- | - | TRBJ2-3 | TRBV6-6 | TGTGCCAGCACCTCAGGGAACACAGATACGCAGTATTTT | CASTSGNTDTQYF
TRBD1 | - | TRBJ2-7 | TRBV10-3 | TGTGCCATCAGTGAGCAGAACAGGGGTTCTTTGAACGAGCAGTACTTC | CAISEQNRGSLNEQYF
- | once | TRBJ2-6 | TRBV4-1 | TGCGCCAGCAGCCAAGATTTTGGACAGAGGTTCTCTGGGGCCAACGTCCTGACTTTC | CASSQDFGQRFSGANVLTF
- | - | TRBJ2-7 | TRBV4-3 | TGCGCCAGCAGCCAAGATAGGGAGGCGGCCTACGAGCAGTACTTC | CASSQDREAAYEQYF
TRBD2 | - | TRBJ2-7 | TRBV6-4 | TGTGCCAGCAGTGACCTAGCGGGAGGCTCCTACGAGCAGTACTTC | CASSDLAGGSYEQYF
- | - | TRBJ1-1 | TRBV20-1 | TGCAGTGCTAGGGGGGGATCTGAAGCTTTCTTT | CSARGGSEAFF
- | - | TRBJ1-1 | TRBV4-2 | TGTGCCAGCAGCCAAGATAAGGGGTTAAGTACTGAAGCTTTCTTT | CASSQDKGLSTEAFF